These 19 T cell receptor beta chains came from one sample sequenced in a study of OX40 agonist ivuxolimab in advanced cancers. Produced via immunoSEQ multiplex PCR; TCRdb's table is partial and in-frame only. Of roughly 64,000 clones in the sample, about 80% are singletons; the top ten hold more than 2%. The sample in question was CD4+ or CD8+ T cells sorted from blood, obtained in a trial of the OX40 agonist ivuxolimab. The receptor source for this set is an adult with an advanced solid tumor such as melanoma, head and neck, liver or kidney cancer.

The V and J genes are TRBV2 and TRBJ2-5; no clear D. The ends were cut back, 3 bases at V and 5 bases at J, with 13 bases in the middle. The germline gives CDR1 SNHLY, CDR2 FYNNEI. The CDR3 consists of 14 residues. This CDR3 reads CASSERRSIETQYF. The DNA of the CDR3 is TGTGCCAGCAGTGAGCGCAGATCAATTGAGACCCAGTACTTC.

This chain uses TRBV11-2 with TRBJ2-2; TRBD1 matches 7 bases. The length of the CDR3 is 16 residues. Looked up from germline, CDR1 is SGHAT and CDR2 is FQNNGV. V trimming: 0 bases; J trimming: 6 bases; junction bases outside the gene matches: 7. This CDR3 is CASSLEYLRGPGELFF. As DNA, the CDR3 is TGTGCCAGCAGCTTAGAATACCTAAGGGGGCCCGGGGAGCTGTTTTTT.

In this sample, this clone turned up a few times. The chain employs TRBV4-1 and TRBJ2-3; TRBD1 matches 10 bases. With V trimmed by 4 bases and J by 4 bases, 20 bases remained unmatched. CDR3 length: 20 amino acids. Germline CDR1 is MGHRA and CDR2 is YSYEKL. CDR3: CASSRGTGDMGFLISDTQYF. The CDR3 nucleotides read TGCGCCAGCAGCCGCGGGACAGGGGACATGGGGTTCTTGATTTCAGATACGCAGTATTTT.

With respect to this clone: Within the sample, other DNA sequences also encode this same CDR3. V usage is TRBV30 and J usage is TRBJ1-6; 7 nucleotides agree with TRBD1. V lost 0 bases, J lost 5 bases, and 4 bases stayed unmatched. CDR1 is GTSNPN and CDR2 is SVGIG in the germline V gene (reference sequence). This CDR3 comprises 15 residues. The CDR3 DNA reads TGTGCCTGGAGTGTTGGAACAGGGGATAATTCACCCCTCCACTTT. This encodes CAWSVGTGDNSPLHF.

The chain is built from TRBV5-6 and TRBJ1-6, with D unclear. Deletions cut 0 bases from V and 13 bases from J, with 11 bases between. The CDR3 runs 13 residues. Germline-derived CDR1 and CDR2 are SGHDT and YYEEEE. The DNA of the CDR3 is TGTGCCAGCAGCTTGGACCGAAAGTCGCCCCTCCACTTT. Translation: CASSLDRKSPLHF.

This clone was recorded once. The CDR3 DNA reads as TGTGCCAGCAGTAAGGGACTAGCCTACGAGCAGTACTTC. It specifies CASSKGLAYEQYF. The chain joins TRBV6-1 to TRBJ2-7, with 8 positions matching TRBD2. CDR3 length: 13 residues. CDR1 and CDR2 from the germline V gene are MNHNS and SASEGT. Unmatched junction bases numbered 2, after V lost 5 bases and J lost 2 bases.

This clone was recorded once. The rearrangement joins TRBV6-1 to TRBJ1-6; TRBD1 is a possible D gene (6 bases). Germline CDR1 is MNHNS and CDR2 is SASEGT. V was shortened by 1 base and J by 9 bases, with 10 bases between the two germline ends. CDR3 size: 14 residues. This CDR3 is CASSEEGQASPLHF. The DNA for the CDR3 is TGTGCCAGCAGTGAAGAGGGACAAGCTTCACCCCTCCACTTT.

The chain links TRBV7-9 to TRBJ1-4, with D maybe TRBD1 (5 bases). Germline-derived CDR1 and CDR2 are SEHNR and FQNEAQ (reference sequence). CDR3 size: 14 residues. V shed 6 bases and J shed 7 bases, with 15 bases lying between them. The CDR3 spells CASRSGRVGEKLFF. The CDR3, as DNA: TGTGCCAGCAGAAGCGGCAGGGTTGGTGAAAAACTGTTTTTT. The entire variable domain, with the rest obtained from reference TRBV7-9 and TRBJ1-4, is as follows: DTGVSQNPRHKITKRGQNVTFRCDPISEHNRLYWYRQTLGQGPEFLTYFQNEAQLEKSRLLSDRFSAERPKGSFSTLEIQRTEQGDSAMYLCASRSGRVGEKLFFGSGTQLSVL.

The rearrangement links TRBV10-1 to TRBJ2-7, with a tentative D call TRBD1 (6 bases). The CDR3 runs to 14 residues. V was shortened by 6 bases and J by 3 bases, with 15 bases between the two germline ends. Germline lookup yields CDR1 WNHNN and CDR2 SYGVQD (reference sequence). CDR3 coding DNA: TGCGCCAGCAGCGCATTCCGGGACAACTACGAGCAGTACTTC. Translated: CASSAFRDNYEQYF.

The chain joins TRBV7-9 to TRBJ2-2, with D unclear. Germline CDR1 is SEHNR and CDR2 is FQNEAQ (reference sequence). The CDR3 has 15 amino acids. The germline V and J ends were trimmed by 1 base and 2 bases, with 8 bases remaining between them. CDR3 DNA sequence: TGTGCCAGCAGCTTAGGGTTTAGTAACACCGGGGAGCTGTTTTTT. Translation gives CASSLGFSNTGELFF.

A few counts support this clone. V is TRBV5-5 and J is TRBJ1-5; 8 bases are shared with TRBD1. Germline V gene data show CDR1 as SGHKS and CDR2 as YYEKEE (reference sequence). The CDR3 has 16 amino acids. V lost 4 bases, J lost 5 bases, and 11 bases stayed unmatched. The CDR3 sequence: CASSPSRGHVDQPQHF. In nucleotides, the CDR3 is TGTGCCAGCAGCCCATCCAGGGGGCATGTGGATCAGCCCCAGCATTTT.

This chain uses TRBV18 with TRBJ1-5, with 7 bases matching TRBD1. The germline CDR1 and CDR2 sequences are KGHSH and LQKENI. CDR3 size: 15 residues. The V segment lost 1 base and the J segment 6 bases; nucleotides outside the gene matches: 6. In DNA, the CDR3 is TGTGCCAGCTCACCACTCGGGACAGATGGTCAGCCCCAGCATTTT. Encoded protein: CASSPLGTDGQPQHF.

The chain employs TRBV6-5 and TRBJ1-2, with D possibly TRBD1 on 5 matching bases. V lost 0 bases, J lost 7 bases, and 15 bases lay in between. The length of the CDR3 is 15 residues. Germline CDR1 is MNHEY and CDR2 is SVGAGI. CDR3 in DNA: TGTGCCAGCAGTTACTCCCAACAGGATGGGACTGGCTACACCTTC. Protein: CASSYSQQDGTGYTF.

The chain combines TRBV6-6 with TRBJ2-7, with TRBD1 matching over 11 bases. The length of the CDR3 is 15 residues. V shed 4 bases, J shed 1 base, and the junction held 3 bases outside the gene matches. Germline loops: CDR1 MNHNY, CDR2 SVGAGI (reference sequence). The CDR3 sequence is CASSSGQGASYEQYF. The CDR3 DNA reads TGTGCCAGCAGTTCAGGACAGGGGGCATCCTACGAGCAGTACTTC.

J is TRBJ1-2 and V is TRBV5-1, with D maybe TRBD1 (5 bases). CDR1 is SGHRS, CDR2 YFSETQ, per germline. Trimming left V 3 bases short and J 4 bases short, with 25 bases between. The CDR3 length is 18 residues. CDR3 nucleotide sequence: TGCGCCAGCAGCTCCGGTTACAGTATCCTGGGGGGAGCCTATGGCTACACCTTC. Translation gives CASSSGYSILGGAYGYTF. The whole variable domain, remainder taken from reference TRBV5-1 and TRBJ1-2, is KAGVTQTPRYLIKTRGQQVTLSCSPISGHRSVSWYQQTPGQGLQFLFEYFSETQRNKGNFPGRFSGRQFSNSRSEMNVSTLELGDSALYLCASSSGYSILGGAYGYTFGSGTRLTVV.

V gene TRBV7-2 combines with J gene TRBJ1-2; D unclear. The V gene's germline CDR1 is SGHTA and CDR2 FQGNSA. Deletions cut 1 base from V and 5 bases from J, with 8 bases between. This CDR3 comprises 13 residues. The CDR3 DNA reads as TGTGCCAGCAGCTTAGTACAGCTATATGGCTACACCTTC. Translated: CASSLVQLYGYTF.

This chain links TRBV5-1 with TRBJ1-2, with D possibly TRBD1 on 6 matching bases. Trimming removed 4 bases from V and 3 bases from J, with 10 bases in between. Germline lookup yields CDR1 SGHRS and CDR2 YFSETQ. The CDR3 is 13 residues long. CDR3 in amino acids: CASSQKGDYGYTF. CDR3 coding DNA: TGCGCCAGCAGCCAAAAGGGGGACTATGGCTACACCTTC.

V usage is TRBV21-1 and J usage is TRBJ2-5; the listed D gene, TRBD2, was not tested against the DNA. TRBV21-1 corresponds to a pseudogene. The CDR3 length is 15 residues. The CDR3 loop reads CASLGLAGYQETQYF. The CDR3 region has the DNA TGTGCCAGCTTAGGACTAGCGGGGTACCAAGAGACCCAGTACTTC.

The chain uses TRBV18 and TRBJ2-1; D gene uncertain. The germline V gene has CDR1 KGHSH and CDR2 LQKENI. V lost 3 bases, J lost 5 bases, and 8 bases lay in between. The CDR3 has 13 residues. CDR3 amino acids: CASSPYVNNEQFF. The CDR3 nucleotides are TGTGCCAGCTCACCCTACGTAAACAATGAGCAGTTCTTC.